Listed here are 22 T cell receptor beta chains from one sample, sequenced in a study of cytomegalovirus exposure and HLA in healthy donors. With 60 Vbeta and 13 Jbeta primers, the PCR was carried out. This table comes from immunoSEQ multiplex PCR, and its TCRdb copy is limited to in-frame clones, with some not included. This table has approximately 210,000 clones, approximately 85% appearing once. The specimen was PBMCs. The receptors shown here come from a man between 18 and 29 years old in good health and CMV-seronegative.

The genes are TRBV7-6 and TRBJ2-5; no clear D. The J call could be wrong; TRBJ2-7 is a better fit for the DNA end. The CDR3 extends over 13 amino acids. CDR1 and CDR2 (germline): SGHVS, FNYEAQ. CDR3 amino acids: CASSLAAGYEQYF. The CDR3 DNA reads TGTGCCAGCAGCTTAGCGGCAGGATACGAGCAGTACTTC.

Concerning this clone: At the DNA level, this CDR3 is encoded by other sequences in the same sample as well. This sequence joins TRBV7-2 and TRBJ2-7; D is perhaps TRBD1 (6 bases). Germline assignment: CDR1 SGHTA and CDR2 FQGNSA. Trimming removed 1 base at V and 0 bases at J, with 7 bases between. The length of the CDR3 is 14 residues. This CDR3 is CASSLEDSSYEQYF. In DNA, the CDR3 is TGTGCCAGCAGCTTAGAGGACAGCTCCTACGAGCAGTACTTC.

The chain combines TRBV25-1 with TRBJ1-6; no definite D call. The CDR3 has 12 residues. Germline V lookup: CDR1 MGHDK, CDR2 SYGVNS. The V and J ends lost 1 base and 17 bases respectively, with 12 bases between them. The CDR3 DNA sequence: TGTGCCAGCAGTGAATCAGGTTCTGAGATCCACTTT. Protein: CASSESGSEIHF.

This clone was seen only once. V is TRBV10-3 and J is TRBJ2-7; 7 nucleotides align to TRBD1. The CDR3 is 12 amino acids. Germline lookup yields CDR1 ENHRY and CDR2 SYGVKD. V dropped 11 bases and J dropped 1; count of bases not matched to a gene: 5. CDR3 amino acids: CAGSGGSYEQYF. DNA of the CDR3: TGTGCCGGATCAGGGGGTTCCTACGAGCAGTACTTC.

The rearrangement links TRBV7-2 to TRBJ2-1; D might be TRBD1 (5 bases). Trimming cost V 6 bases and J 3 bases, with 12 bases left between them. This CDR3 spans 14 amino acids. Germline CDR1 SGHTA, CDR2 FQGNSA. CDR3 nucleotide sequence: TGTGCCAGCAGTTCCCGACAGTTCTACAATGAGCAGTTCTTC. Its translation: CASSSRQFYNEQFF.

The CDR3 region is CASSLETSSYEQYF. The CDR3 DNA sequence: TGTGCCAGCAGCTTAGAGACTAGCTCCTACGAGCAGTACTTC. The chain has TRBV7-9 and TRBJ2-7, with a weak D call TRBD2 (6 bases). CDR3 length equals 14 residues. V was pared by 1 base and J by 0 bases, with 7 bases between. Looked up from germline, CDR1 is SEHNR and CDR2 is FQNEAQ (reference sequence).

The chain joins TRBV7-9 to TRBJ2-3; a possible D gene is TRBD2 (6 bases). Between the trimmed V and J ends, which lost 3 bases and 5 bases, there was a span of 15 bases. There are 15 residues in the CDR3. Germline V gene lookup returns CDR1 SEHNR and CDR2 FQNEAQ (reference sequence). CDR3 in amino acids: CASSFFGGTGDTQYF. The CDR3 DNA follows: TGTGCCAGCAGCTTTTTCGGGGGAACGGGAGATACGCAGTATTTT. Variable domain in full (rest from reference TRBV7-9 and TRBJ2-3): DTGVSQNPRHKITKRGQNVTFRCDPISEHNRLYWYRQTLGQGPEFLTYFQNEAQLEKSRLLSDRFSAERPKGSFSTLEIQRTEQGDSAMYLCASSFFGGTGDTQYFGPGTRLTVL.

The CDR3 coding sequence is TGTGCCAGTAGTATCCGGGACAGGGCCACTAATGAAAAACTGTTTTTT. It translates to CASSIRDRATNEKLFF. This chain joins TRBV19 and TRBJ1-4; 9 bases map to TRBD1. Trimming at V came to 3 bases and at J to 2 bases, leaving 4 bases not matched to a gene. In germline, CDR1 is LNHDA, CDR2 SQIVND (reference sequence). The CDR3 loop spans 16 amino acids.

This clone was found once. The CDR3 is CASSPYGAYEQYF. The CDR3 DNA reads TGTGCCAGCAGTCCCTACGGGGCCTACGAGCAGTACTTC. This rearrangement joins TRBV6-6 to TRBJ2-7; a possible D gene is TRBD2 (5 bases). This CDR3 comprises 13 residues. Germline CDR1 is MNHNY and CDR2 is SVGAGI (reference sequence). The ends were cut back, 5 bases at V and 2 bases at J, with 10 bases in the middle.

This chain links TRBV11-2 with TRBJ2-7; perhaps TRBD2 as D (5 bases). V was trimmed by 1 base and J by 5 bases, leaving 6 bases between them. Germline CDR1 and CDR2: SGHAT and FQNNGV. This CDR3 is 12 amino acids long. CDR3 region: CASSLGGHEQYF. The DNA of the CDR3 is TGTGCCAGCAGCTTAGGAGGGCACGAGCAGTACTTC.

V gene TRBV9 combines with J gene TRBJ2-3; D might be TRBD2 (5 bases). Germline-derived CDR1 and CDR2 are SGDLS and YYNGEE. Trimming removed 0 bases at V and 6 bases at J, with 8 bases between. This CDR3 region has 13 residues. The CDR3 bases are TGTGCCAGCAGCGTAGCTACGGGGGATACGCAGTATTTT. Translating it yields CASSVATGDTQYF. The full variable domain, completed using reference TRBV9 and TRBJ2-3, is DSGVTQTPKHLITATGQRVTLRCSPRSGDLSVYWYQQSLDQGLQFLIQYYNGEERAKGNILERFSAQQFPDLHSELNLSSLELGDSALYFCASSVATGDTQYFGPGTRLTVL.

The J gene is TRBJ2-5, the V gene TRBV9; TRBD2 agrees at 10 bases. The J call is doubtful: the DNA matches TRBJ2-7 better. Germline V CDR1 and CDR2: SGDLS, YYNGEE. The CDR3 covers 18 residues. Here the CDR3 DNA reads TGTGCCAGCAGCGTGGCTAGCGGGAGCCCACCCAGCTCCTACGAGCAGTACTTC. Translating it yields CASSVASGSPPSSYEQYF.

This rearrangement joins TRBV6-6 to TRBJ2-4; 7 bases map to TRBD1. The CDR3 totals 13 residues. With 7 bases clipped from V and 6 bases from J, the junction kept 6 bases outside the gene matches. Germline CDR1 and CDR2: MNHNY and SVGAGI (reference sequence). CDR3 DNA sequence: TGTGCCAGCACTCCGGACAGGTCAAACATTCAGTACTTC. The encoded protein is CASTPDRSNIQYF.

The rearrangement uses TRBV4-3 and TRBJ2-2, with 7 bases fitting TRBD1. Germline loops: CDR1 LGHNA, CDR2 YSLEER. The CDR3 loop spans 15 amino acids. With 5 bases clipped from V and 2 bases from J, the junction kept 5 bases outside the gene matches. Here the CDR3 reads CASSMNRGNTGELFF. Written as DNA, the CDR3 is TGCGCCAGCAGCATGAACAGGGGCAACACCGGGGAGCTGTTTTTT.

The chain joins TRBV5-5 to TRBJ2-3; TRBD2 matches at 11 bases. CDR1 is SGHKS, CDR2 YYEKEE, per germline (reference sequence). With 1 base clipped from V and 8 bases from J, the junction kept 9 bases outside the gene matches. This CDR3 has 16 residues. CDR3 sequence: CASSLNLAGGQGTQYF. The CDR3 bases are TGTGCCAGCAGCTTGAACTTAGCGGGGGGGCAAGGTACGCAGTATTTT.

The V gene is TRBV4-1, the J gene TRBJ1-2; unclear D gene. This CDR3 has 16 amino acids. Trimming cost V 1 base and J 0 bases, with 12 bases left between them. Germline V CDR1 and CDR2: MGHRA, YSYEKL. The CDR3 is CASSQVVVNSNYGYTF. DNA of the CDR3: TGCGCCAGCAGCCAAGTAGTCGTCAATTCTAACTATGGCTACACCTTC.

The chain couples TRBV6-5 to TRBJ2-1; 10 nucleotides line up with TRBD2. From germline, CDR1 is MNHEY and CDR2 SVGAGI. The CDR3 is made up of 15 amino acids. J lost 9 bases, V lost 6 bases, and 11 bases had no gene match. CDR3 in amino acids: CASSPRAGGPFEQFF. In nucleotides, the CDR3 is TGTGCCAGCAGCCCGAGAGCGGGAGGGCCCTTTGAGCAGTTCTTC.

In DNA form, the CDR3 reads TGTGCCAGCAGTGAGGGGCTCAATTCACCCCTCCACTTT. Protein sequence: CASSEGLNSPLHF. The V gene is TRBV2, the J gene TRBJ1-6; weak D call: TRBD1 (5 bases). The CDR3 sequence is 13 residues long. Germline V lookup: CDR1 SNHLY, CDR2 FYNNEI. V was cut by 3 bases and J by 7 bases, with 7 bases left in between.

V gene TRBV7-9 combines with J gene TRBJ2-1; 14 nucleotides align to TRBD2. The junction had 4 bases not matched to a gene; V was cut back by 5 bases and J by 7 bases. The CDR3 loop spans 15 amino acids. The germline CDR1 and CDR2 sequences are SEHNR and FQNEAQ (reference sequence). CDR3 protein: CASSRGLAGVNEQFF. CDR3 nucleotide sequence: TGTGCCAGCAGCCGGGGACTAGCGGGAGTGAATGAGCAGTTCTTC.

The J gene is TRBJ2-3, the V gene TRBV5-5, with 7 bases fitting TRBD2. V lost 4 bases, J lost 6 bases, and 14 bases stayed unmatched. In germline, CDR1 is SGHKS, CDR2 YYEKEE (reference sequence). The CDR3 is 16 amino acids. CDR3: CASSLVLTGGMDTQYF. CDR3 nucleotide sequence: TGTGCCAGCAGCCTCGTTCTGACGGGGGGAATGGATACGCAGTATTTT.

The rearrangement links TRBV6-6 to TRBJ2-5, with D unresolved. Trimming removed 0 bases from V and 5 bases from J, with 16 bases in between. The CDR3 runs to 16 residues. Germline V CDR1 and CDR2: MNHNY, SVGAGI (reference sequence). CDR3 amino acids: CASSYSTSYEQETQYF. The CDR3 coding sequence is TGTGCCAGCAGTTACTCGACATCCTATGAGCAGGAGACCCAGTACTTC.

The V call is TRBV7-6, the J call TRBJ2-3, with TRBD1 matching 7 bases. With V trimmed by 2 bases and J by 1 base, 3 bases remained unmatched. Germline-derived CDR1 and CDR2 are SGHVS and FNYEAQ. This CDR3 is built from 15 residues. The CDR3 region is CASSLLTGGTDTQYF. CDR3 sequence (DNA): TGTGCCAGCAGCTTACTCACAGGGGGCACAGATACGCAGTATTTT.